This T cell receptor (beta chain) was retrieved from a study of T cell changes during pregnancy in multiple sclerosis. Trimming pared 4 bases from V and 8 bases from J, leaving 17 bases between. Germline V CDR1 and CDR2: LGHNA, YSLEER. The CDR3 is 14 amino acids. The repertoire was sequenced with immunoSEQ multiplex PCR; TCRdb's copy has only in-frame clones and lacks some. Of about 60,000 clones in the sample, about nine tenths were seen once. The clonotype was recovered from a female donor with multiple sclerosis, enrolled in a pregnancy study. Sequenced material: CD4+ T cells from peripheral blood mononuclear cells, taken in the first trimester of pregnancy. The chain recombines TRBV4-3 with TRBJ1-2; maybe TRBD1 (5 bases). In DNA form, the CDR3 reads TGCGCCAGCAGCCCCGGGGGGGAGGCGGAAGGCTACACCTTC. Translated, it gives CASSPGGEAEGYTF.